This T cell receptor (beta chain) stems from a study of blood T cell repertoires in COVID-19. Generated by immunoSEQ multiplex PCR, the TCRdb table keeps only in-frame clones and is missing some. The profile covers under 85,000 clones, with over 80% appearing a single time and about two fifths taken by the ten largest. CDR1 and CDR2 from the germline V gene are MDHEN and SYDVKM. V was cut by 6 bases and J by 0 bases, with 3 bases left in between. This CDR3 has 12 residues. This clone has ten or more counts. This CDR3 is also generated by other DNA sequences in the sample. The chain employs TRBV28 and TRBJ1-5, with no clear D. The TCR originated in a human donor in a cohort sampled during active COVID-19. The source material was peripheral blood. DNA of the CDR3: TGTGCCAGCAGATATAGCAATCAGCCCCAGCATTTT. Amino acids: CASRYSNQPQHF.